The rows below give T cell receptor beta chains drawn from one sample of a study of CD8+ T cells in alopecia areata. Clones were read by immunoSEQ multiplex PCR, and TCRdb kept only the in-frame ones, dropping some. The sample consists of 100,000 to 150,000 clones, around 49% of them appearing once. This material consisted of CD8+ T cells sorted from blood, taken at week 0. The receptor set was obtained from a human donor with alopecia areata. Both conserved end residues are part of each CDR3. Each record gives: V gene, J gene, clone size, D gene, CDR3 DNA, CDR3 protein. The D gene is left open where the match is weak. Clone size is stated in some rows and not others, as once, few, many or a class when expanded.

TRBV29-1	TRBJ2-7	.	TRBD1	TGCAGCGTTGTGGGACAGGTCTCCTACGAGCAGTACTTC	CSVVGQVSYEQYF
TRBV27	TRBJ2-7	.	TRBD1	TGTGCCAGCAGTAGAATCACCGGGACAGGGAGCTCCTACGAGCAGTACTTC	CASSRITGTGSSYEQYF
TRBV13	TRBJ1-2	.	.	TGTGCCAGCAGCCCTCCCGGTCTGTATGGCTACACCTTC	CASSPPGLYGYTF
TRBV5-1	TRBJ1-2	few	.	TGCGCCAGCAGCATAGAATCCGGGACATGGAAGTCCTTC	CASSIESGTWKSF
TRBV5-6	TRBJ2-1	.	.	TGTGCCAGCAGCTTTAGGGACACCCTCGGTGAGCAGTTCTTC	CASSFRDTLGEQFF
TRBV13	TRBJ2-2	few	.	TGTGCCAGCAGCCACGGACAGTCCGGGGAGCTGTTTTTT	CASSHGQSGELFF
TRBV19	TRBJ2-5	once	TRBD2	TGTGCCAGTAGTATGCGACTAGCTTTGTTTGCGGGGGTAGAGACCCAGTACTTC	CASSMRLALFAGVETQYF
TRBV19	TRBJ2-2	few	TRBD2	TGTGCCAGTAGTGAACAAGGACTAGCGGGGTTAACCGGGGAGCTGTTTTTT	CASSEQGLAGLTGELFF
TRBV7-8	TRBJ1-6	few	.	TGTGCCAGCAGATACAGCGAAAGCTCCTATAATTCACCCCTCCACTTT	CASRYSESSYNSPLHF
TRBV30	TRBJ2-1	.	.	TGTGCCTGGAGTTTGGGGAATGAGCAGTTCTTC	CAWSLGNEQFF
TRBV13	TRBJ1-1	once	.	TGTGCCAGCAGCCCTTACCCCTCTGAAGCTTTCTTT	CASSPYPSEAFF
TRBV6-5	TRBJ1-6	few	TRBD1	TGTGCCAGCAGTCCCGACAGGGCGGGTTCACCCCTCCACTTT	CASSPDRAGSPLHF
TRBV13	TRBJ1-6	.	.	TGTGCCAGCAGCTCCGGGACTGAATATAATTCACCCCTCCACTTT	CASSSGTEYNSPLHF
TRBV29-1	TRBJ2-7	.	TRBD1	TGCAGCGCCGTGACAGGGAGCGAGCAGTACTTC	CSAVTGSEQYF
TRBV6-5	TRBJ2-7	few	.	TGTGCCAGCAGTCCGTTCGACACGGGCGGGTACGAGCAGTACTTC	CASSPFDTGGYEQYF
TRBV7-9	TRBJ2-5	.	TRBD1	TGTGCCAGCAGCTTACTGGAGACAGGGGTATTGTCCCAGTACTTC	CASSLLETGVLSQYF
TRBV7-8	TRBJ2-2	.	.	TGTCTAATAGGGCTGGGGACCGGGGAGCTGTTTTTT	CLIGLGTGELFF
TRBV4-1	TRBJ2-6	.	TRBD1	TGCGCCAGCAGCCCGGACAGGCCGGGAATGGCCAACGTCCTGACTTTC	CASSPDRPGMANVLTF
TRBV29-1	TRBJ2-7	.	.	TGCAGCGTCGTCGCCTACGAGCAGTACTTC	CSVVAYEQYF
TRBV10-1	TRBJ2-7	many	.	TGCGCCAGCAGTGACCCAGGGTCCTCCTACGAGCAGTACTTC	CASSDPGSSYEQYF
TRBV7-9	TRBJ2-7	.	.	TGTGCCAGCACCCGCGGGCACTACGAGCAGTACTTC	CASTRGHYEQYF
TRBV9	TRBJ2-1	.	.	TGTGCCAGCAGCGTAGGGGCCCCCAATGAGCAGTTCTTC	CASSVGAPNEQFF
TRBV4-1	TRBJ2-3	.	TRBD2	TGCGCCAGCAGCCATTCATTAGCGGGGTTATCGTCCGATACGCAGTATTTT	CASSHSLAGLSSDTQYF
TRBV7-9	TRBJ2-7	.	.	TGTGCCAGCAGCCCTCCGGGACGGAAATACGAGCAGTACTTC	CASSPPGRKYEQYF
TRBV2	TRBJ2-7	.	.	TGTGCCAGCAGTGAAGAGTTGGGGTACGAGCAGTACTTC	CASSEELGYEQYF
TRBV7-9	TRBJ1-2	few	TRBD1	TGTGCCAGCAGCCCCCTTCGACAGGGGGGGCTCTATGGCTACACCTTC	CASSPLRQGGLYGYTF
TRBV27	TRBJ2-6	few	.	TGTGCCAGCAGTTTGGTATCTGGGGCCAACGTCCTGACTTTC	CASSLVSGANVLTF
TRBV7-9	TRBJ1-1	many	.	TGTGCCAGCAGCTTGAATGGGGCTGAAGCTTTCTTT	CASSLNGAEAFF
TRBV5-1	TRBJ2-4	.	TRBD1	TGCGCCAGCAGATCGGACAGGGGGAGAGGCATTCAGTACTTC	CASRSDRGRGIQYF
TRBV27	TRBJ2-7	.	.	TGTGCCAGCAGTTTGGTGGGTACCCAGAGCGAGCAGTACTTC	CASSLVGTQSEQYF
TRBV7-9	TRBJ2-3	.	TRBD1	TGTGCCAGCAGCCCGGGGACAGGGGAAATCGATACGCAGTATTTT	CASSPGTGEIDTQYF
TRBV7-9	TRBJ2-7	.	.	TGTGCCAGCGGGCAGGGGTCCTCCTACGAGCAGTACTTC	CASGQGSSYEQYF
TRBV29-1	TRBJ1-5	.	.	TGCAGCGTTGCAGGGAATAGCAATCAGCCCCAGCATTTT	CSVAGNSNQPQHF
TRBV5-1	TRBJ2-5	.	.	TGCGCCAGCAGCTCAATGGGACAACAAGAGACCCAGTACTTC	CASSSMGQQETQYF
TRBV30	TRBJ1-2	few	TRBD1	TGTGCCTGGAGTGTACTGGTCGGGACAGGGTATGGCTACACCTTC	CAWSVLVGTGYGYTF
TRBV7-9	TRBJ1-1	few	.	TGTGCCAGCAGCTCCCCGTTTACCGGGAAGCATGAAGCTTTCTTT	CASSSPFTGKHEAFF
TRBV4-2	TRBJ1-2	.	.	TGTGCCAGCAGCCAAGACAGGGGTAACTATGGCTACACCTTC	CASSQDRGNYGYTF
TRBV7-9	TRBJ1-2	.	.	TGTGCCAGCAGCTTAGTACGCAAAGACTATGGCTACACCTTC	CASSLVRKDYGYTF
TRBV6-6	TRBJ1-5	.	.	TGTGCCAGCAGTTGGGATAGCGGACAGCCCCAGCATTTT	CASSWDSGQPQHF